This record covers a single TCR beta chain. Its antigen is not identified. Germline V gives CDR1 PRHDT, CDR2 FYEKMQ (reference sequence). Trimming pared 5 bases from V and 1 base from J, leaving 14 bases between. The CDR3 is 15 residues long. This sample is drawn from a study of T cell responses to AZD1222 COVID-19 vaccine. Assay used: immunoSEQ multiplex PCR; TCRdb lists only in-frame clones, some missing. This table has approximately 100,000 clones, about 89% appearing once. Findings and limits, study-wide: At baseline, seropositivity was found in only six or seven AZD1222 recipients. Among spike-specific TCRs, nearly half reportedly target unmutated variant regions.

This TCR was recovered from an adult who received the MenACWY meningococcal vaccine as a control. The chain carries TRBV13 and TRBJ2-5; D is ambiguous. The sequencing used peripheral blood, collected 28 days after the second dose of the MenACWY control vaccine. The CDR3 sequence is CASSPRAFVQETQYF. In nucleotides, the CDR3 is TGTGCCAGCAGCCCCCGGGCATTCGTCCAAGAGACCCAGTACTTC.